The 24 T cell receptor beta chains below all came from one sample that was sequenced in a study of patients and donors after allogeneic stem cell transplantation (TCRdb year 2020). Library creation used RT-PCR. The sequencer was a NextSeq 550. TCRdb reanalyzed the raw reads on its own, using fastp at Q25 for trimming and MiXCR for clone calling, and kept in-frame beta chains. Records with the same CDR3 protein are collapsed into one entry carrying the most frequent genes and DNA. Recorded for this sample are roughly 880,000 distinct CDR3 sequences; more than 15% of them occurred a single time. Around 6% of the sample lies in the top ten. The sequencing input was blood, either unsorted or a sorted T cell fraction (not recorded which). Receptors were obtained from a human donor who was either an allogeneic HSCT recipient or a stem cell or donor lymphocyte infusion donor (not recorded which). It is not recorded whose cells these are; they may come from a transplant donor.

DNA of the CDR3: TGCGCCAGCAGCTTGGCCGTCGGGGTGGGGACTAATGAAAAACTGTTTTTT. Its translation: CASSLAVGVGTNEKLFF. The chain has TRBV5-1 and TRBJ1-4; D is undetermined. The length of the CDR3 is 17 residues. The germline V and J ends were trimmed by 0 bases and 2 bases, with 14 bases remaining between them. Germline CDR1 reads SGHRS; CDR2 reads YFSETQ.

The chain has TRBV4-2 and TRBJ2-2, with TRBD2 identical over 13 bases. V trimming: 4 bases; J trimming: 4 bases; junction bases outside the gene matches: 6. Germline-derived CDR1 and CDR2 are LGHNA and YNFKEQ. The CDR3 spans 17 residues. The CDR3 bases are TGTGCCAGCAGCCTTCCGGGACTAGCGGGGCCCACCGGGGAGCTGTTTTTT. It yields the protein CASSLPGLAGPTGELFF.

This clonotype was seen a handful of times. This chain links TRBV25-1 with TRBJ1-1; weak D call: TRBD1 (6 bases). Germline V gives CDR1 MGHDK, CDR2 SYGVNS. The CDR3 loop spans 13 amino acids. Deletions cut 8 bases from V and 7 bases from J, with 17 bases between. DNA of the CDR3: TGTGCCAGCCGCCGGGGGGCCGACGTTGAAGCTTTCTTT. Amino acids: CASRRGADVEAFF.

The chain is built from TRBV5-1 and TRBJ2-7; D assignment may be TRBD1 or TRBD2 (5 bases each). Per the germline V gene, CDR1 is SGHRS and CDR2 is YFSETQ. V lost 6 bases and J 3 bases, leaving 10 bases between the germline ends. CDR3 length: 12 residues. CDR3 bases: TGCGCCAGCAACCGGGACGGCTACGAGCAGTACTTC. This encodes CASNRDGYEQYF.

The rearrangement links TRBV12-3 or TRBV12-4 to TRBJ2-5; a weak D match, TRBD1 (6 bases). Trimming took 6 bases from V and 5 from J, leaving 19 bases between them. The CDR3 has 15 residues. The CDR3 sequence: CASSDLGHPRETQYF. The DNA of the CDR3 is TGTGCCAGCAGCGACTTGGGACACCCCCGCGAGACCCAGTACTTC.

This clonotype showed up just a few times. CDR3: CASSLGEDRAYSYEQYF. Here the CDR3 DNA reads TGTGCCAGCAGCTTAGGCGAAGACAGGGCGTACTCCTACGAGCAGTACTTC. V is TRBV7-6 and J is TRBJ2-7; 7 positions agree with TRBD1. In germline, CDR1 is SGHVS, CDR2 FNYEAQ. This CDR3 has 17 amino acids. V lost 1 base, J lost 0 bases, and 9 bases stayed unmatched. The full variable domain, in which reference TRBV7-6 and TRBJ2-7 provide the parts outside the CDR3, is GAGVSQSPRYKVTKRGQDVALRCDPISGHVSLYWYRQALGQGPEFLTYFNYEAQQDKSGLPNDRFSAERPEGSISTLTIQRTEQRDSAMYRCASSLGEDRAYSYEQYFGPGTRLTVT.

The table lists this clonotype with a few counts. V is TRBV12-3 or TRBV12-4 and J is TRBJ2-5, with D perhaps TRBD1 or TRBD2 (6 bases each). CDR3 length equals 14 residues. V shed 3 bases and J shed 8 bases, with 16 bases lying between them. CDR3 sequence: CASSFGGRAETQYF. In DNA form, the CDR3 reads TGTGCCAGCAGTTTCGGGGGCCGGGCAGAAACCCAGTACTTC.

V and J are TRBV10-3 and TRBJ2-3; D perhaps matches TRBD2 (5 bases). This CDR3 is built from 15 residues. Germline assignment: CDR1 ENHRY and CDR2 SYGVKD. V was pared by 10 bases and J by 2 bases, with 19 bases between. The CDR3 bases are TGTGCCACACGGCCGGGGTCGGAGCCCACAGATACGCAGTATTTT. As protein: CATRPGSEPTDTQYF.

This clonotype has only a few counts. V usage is TRBV6-2 or TRBV6-3 and J usage is TRBJ2-7, with 10 bases aligning to TRBD1. The junction had 9 bases not matched to a gene; V was cut back by 2 bases and J by 5 bases. The CDR3 runs to 16 residues. Germline CDR1 MNHEY, CDR2 SVGEGT. In nucleotides, the CDR3 is TGTGCCAGCAGTTACCCCCGGGACAGGGGACGAAACGAGCAGTACTTC. It specifies CASSYPRDRGRNEQYF.

This clonotype appeared a few times. The chain links TRBV7-9 to TRBJ2-1; D call uncertain. V was pared by 5 bases and J by 13 bases, with 9 bases between. Germline-derived CDR1 and CDR2 are SEHNR and FQNEAQ (reference sequence). CDR3 size: 10 residues. The CDR3 here is CASSQSLQFF. The CDR3 coding sequence is TGTGCCAGCAGCCAGTCCCTTCAGTTCTTC. Using reference TRBV7-9 and TRBJ2-1 for the parts outside the CDR3, the full variable domain is DTGVSQNPRHKITKRGQNVTFRCDPISEHNRLYWYRQTLGQGPEFLTYFQNEAQLEKSRLLSDRFSAERPKGSFSTLEIQRTEQGDSAMYLCASSQSLQFFGPGTRLTVL.

This chain joins TRBV27 and TRBJ2-7, with 10 bases identical to TRBD1. Per germline, CDR1 MNHEY and CDR2 SMNVEV (reference sequence). V shed 6 bases, J shed 6 bases, and the junction held 11 bases outside the gene matches. The CDR3 contains 15 residues. CDR3 DNA sequence: TGTGCCAGCAGGAACCCGGGACAGGGGATGGTCGAGCAGTACTTC. The encoded protein is CASRNPGQGMVEQYF.

This clonotype was recorded a few times. The chain joins TRBV12-3 or TRBV12-4 to TRBJ1-6; 11 nucleotides line up with TRBD1. The ends lost 5 bases at V and 10 bases at J; junction bases unmatched: 7. The CDR3 length is 15 residues. Here the CDR3 reads CASSPGQGAGSPLHF. For the CDR3, the DNA is TGTGCCAGCAGTCCTGGACAGGGGGCAGGCTCACCCCTCCACTTT.

The chain is built from TRBV6-1 and TRBJ2-5, with a tentative D call TRBD2 (7 bases). CDR3 length: 13 amino acids. V lost 6 bases to trimming and J lost 4 bases, with 12 bases between them. Germline V gene lookup returns CDR1 MNHNS and CDR2 SASEGT. CDR3 region: CASRGGARETQYF. CDR3 nucleotide sequence: TGTGCCAGCAGGGGGGGGGCCAGAGAGACCCAGTACTTC.

The chain has TRBV4-3 and TRBJ2-1; 8 nucleotides line up with TRBD2. Per germline, CDR1 LGHNA and CDR2 YSLEER. This CDR3 is 17 amino acids long. V dropped 0 bases and J dropped 5; count of bases not matched to a gene: 9. CDR3 sequence: CASSQDRRLAIDNEQFF. DNA for the CDR3: TGCGCCAGCAGCCAAGATCGTCGACTAGCGATCGACAATGAGCAGTTCTTC.

The genes are TRBV6-1 and TRBJ2-3; 7 nucleotides align to TRBD2. Germline V lookup: CDR1 MNHNS, CDR2 SASEGT. V lost 7 bases, J lost 6 bases, and 4 bases stayed unmatched. The CDR3 spans 12 residues. CDR3 bases: TGTGCCAGCATAGCGGGTGGGGATACGCAGTATTTT. Its translation: CASIAGGDTQYF.

The rearrangement uses TRBV18 and TRBJ2-7; weak D call: TRBD1 (6 bases). Trimming stripped 0 bases from V and 4 bases from J, with 22 bases between. CDR3 length equals 18 residues. The germline V gene has CDR1 KGHSH and CDR2 LQKENI. CDR3 coding DNA: TGTGCCAGCTCACCACCAATCTCGCCCGTGCAGGGGAAGTACGAGCAGTACTTC. This encodes CASSPPISPVQGKYEQYF.

This clonotype showed up just a few times. The chain combines TRBV30 with TRBJ2-5; 15 nucleotides align to TRBD2. J lost 6 bases, V lost 6 bases, and 2 bases had no gene match. The CDR3 extends over 13 amino acids. Germline V gives CDR1 GTSNPN, CDR2 SVGIG (reference sequence). CDR3 in DNA: TGTGCCTGCGGGACTAGCGGGAGGAAGACCCAGTACTTC. It codes for CACGTSGRKTQYF.

The chain couples TRBV5-1 to TRBJ2-1; a weak D match, TRBD2 (6 bases). V lost 0 bases and J lost 6, with 19 bases in between. Germline-derived CDR1 and CDR2 are SGHRS and YFSETQ. The CDR3 is made up of 17 amino acids. CDR3 protein: CASSLADFRETRNEQFF. CDR3 nucleotide sequence: TGCGCCAGCAGCTTGGCCGATTTCCGGGAGACTCGCAATGAGCAGTTCTTC.

This rearrangement joins TRBV9 to TRBJ2-1; the match to TRBD2 covers 9 bases. CDR3 length: 16 residues. Germline trimming cut 0 bases from V and 5 bases from J; bases unmatched to any gene: 6. Per the germline V gene, CDR1 is SGDLS and CDR2 is YYNGEE. In DNA form, the CDR3 reads TGTGCCAGCAGCGTAGACCTAGCGGGGATGGACAATGAGCAGTTCTTC. It encodes CASSVDLAGMDNEQFF.

This chain connects TRBV27 to TRBJ2-3; 10 nucleotides align to TRBD1. The CDR3 covers 15 residues. Germline V lookup: CDR1 MNHEY, CDR2 SMNVEV (reference sequence). V shed 4 bases, J shed 6 bases, and the junction held 7 bases outside the gene matches. CDR3 in DNA: TGTGCCAGCAGTTCCGGGACAGGGGTTGGGGATACGCAGTATTTT. Translation: CASSSGTGVGDTQYF.

This chain connects TRBV12-3 or TRBV12-4 to TRBJ1-2; 7 positions agree with TRBD1. V lost 5 bases, J lost 6 bases, and 6 bases stayed unmatched. The CDR3 extends over 13 amino acids. The CDR3 DNA reads as TGTGCCAGCAGTGCGGACAGGCCCCATGGCTACACCTTC. Residues: CASSADRPHGYTF.

V and J are TRBV4-2 and TRBJ1-2; unclear D gene. This CDR3 region has 16 residues. Trimming left V 0 bases short and J 7 bases short, with 18 bases between. CDR1 and CDR2 (germline): LGHNA, YNFKEQ. CDR3 nucleotide sequence: TGTGCCAGCAGCCAAGATCTGCGGCAGCCTGGAGGTGGCTACACCTTC. The encoded protein is CASSQDLRQPGGGYTF.

V usage is TRBV12-3 or TRBV12-4 and J usage is TRBJ1-2; D is perhaps TRBD1 (5 bases). Deletions cut 6 bases from V and 7 bases from J, with 18 bases between. The CDR3 extends over 14 amino acids. CDR3 sequence (DNA): TGTGCCAGCAGCCAACAGGTTTGGTTAGTTGGCTACACCTTC. Residues: CASSQQVWLVGYTF.

This clonotype appeared a few times. The chain employs TRBV15 and TRBJ2-7, with 8 bases identical to TRBD1. The ends lost 0 bases at V and 4 bases at J; junction bases unmatched: 5. Germline V gene lookup returns CDR1 LNHNV and CDR2 YYDKDF (reference sequence). The CDR3 is made up of 15 amino acids. CDR3 residues: CATSRDRQGKYEQYF. The CDR3 DNA reads as TGTGCCACCAGCAGAGACCGACAGGGGAAATACGAGCAGTACTTC. The full variable domain, its missing parts supplied by reference TRBV15 and TRBJ2-7, is DAMVIQNPRYQVTQFGKPVTLSCSQTLNHNVMYWYQQKSSQAPKLLFHYYDKDFNNEADTPDNFQSRRPNTSFCFLDIRSPGLGDTAMYLCATSRDRQGKYEQYFGPGTRLTVT.